These 32 T cell receptor beta chains share one sample of origin, sequenced in a study of cytomegalovirus exposure and HLA in healthy donors. 13 Jbeta primers and 60 Vbeta primers were used for the PCR. TCRdb's copy holds only in-frame clones and misses some; the assay was immunoSEQ multiplex PCR. In the table there are 130,000 to 150,000 clones, around 67% of which are singletons. The specimen sequenced was PBMCs. The receptors here all came from a man in his late teens or twenties in good health and CMV-seropositive.

The chain has TRBV7-2 and TRBJ2-7, with unresolved D. Trimming left V 8 bases short and J 4 bases short, with 12 bases between. The CDR3 loop spans 12 amino acids. The germline V gene has CDR1 SGHTA and CDR2 FQGNSA. The CDR3 is CASGSASYEQYF. The DNA for the CDR3 is TGTGCCAGCGGCTCAGCATCTTACGAGCAGTACTTC.

This clone has a handful of counts. The CDR3, as DNA: TGTGCCAGCTCCTCGGGACAGCGAGGGACCGGGGAGCTGTTTTTT. Protein: CASSSGQRGTGELFF. This chain uses TRBV18 with TRBJ2-2, with 7 bases matching TRBD1. The CDR3 length is 15 residues. The junction had 9 bases not matched to a gene; V was cut back by 6 bases and J by 5 bases. CDR1 and CDR2 from the germline V gene are KGHSH and LQKENI.

This sequence joins TRBV7-8 and TRBJ2-5, with a weak D call TRBD2 (6 bases). The CDR3 runs to 15 residues. Trimming shortened V by 5 bases and J by 5 bases, and 18 bases separated the two germline ends. CDR1 SGHVS and CDR2 FQNEAQ come from the germline V gene. The CDR3 DNA sequence: TGTGCCAGCAGCCCACGGGACTCCAGAGGGGAGACCCAGTACTTC. Translated, it gives CASSPRDSRGETQYF.

J is TRBJ2-7 and V is TRBV2; TRBD1 matches 8 bases. The germline CDR1 and CDR2 sequences are SNHLY and FYNNEI. The V gene end was trimmed by 1 base and the J gene end by 5 bases; junction bases not matched to a gene: 4. This CDR3 is 14 amino acids long. CDR3 in amino acids: CASSEGQGLHEQYF. CDR3 DNA sequence: TGTGCCAGCAGTGAAGGACAGGGGCTCCACGAGCAGTACTTC.

This chain connects TRBV7-2 to TRBJ2-1; TRBD2 matches 7 bases. CDR3 length equals 15 residues. V gave up 7 bases and J gave up 8 bases; unmatched junction bases: 14. Per the germline V gene, CDR1 is SGHTA and CDR2 is FQGNSA. CDR3 nucleotides: TGTGCCAGCACCCTAGGAGGGCGGGAGAGCTATGAGCAGTTCTTC. Its translation is CASTLGGRESYEQFF.

The chain employs TRBV6-1 and TRBJ1-1; perhaps TRBD1 as D (5 bases). The CDR3 runs 14 residues. Trimming shortened V by 8 bases and J by 10 bases, and 23 bases separated the two germline ends. CDR1 is MNHNS, CDR2 SASEGT, per germline. CDR3 DNA: TGTGCCAGCCGATGGCCAGGGTCCCGCTATGGAGCTTTCTTT. Translation gives CASRWPGSRYGAFF.

The CDR3 DNA is TGTGCCAGCAGCGTAGCCGGGAGCAATGAAAAACTGTTTTTT. Protein: CASSVAGSNEKLFF. The rearrangement uses TRBV9 and TRBJ1-4; D gene unclear. Per germline, CDR1 SGDLS and CDR2 YYNGEE. The V gene lost 0 bases and the J gene lost 5 bases, with 8 bases spanning the gap. This CDR3 has 14 amino acids.

This chain joins TRBV7-6 and TRBJ2-2, with D possibly being TRBD2 (6 bases). Trimming shortened V by 1 base and J by 2 bases, and 11 bases separated the two germline ends. CDR1 is SGHVS and CDR2 is FNYEAQ in the germline V gene. CDR3 length: 16 amino acids. The CDR3 DNA follows: TGTGCCAGCAGCTTAGTTGCAGGGACTAACACCGGGGAGCTGTTTTTT. Amino acids: CASSLVAGTNTGELFF.

This clone was recorded only once. The chain joins TRBV2 to TRBJ1-5; the D gene is possibly TRBD1 (5 bases). Trimming left V 6 bases short and J 2 bases short, with 17 bases between. CDR1 SNHLY and CDR2 FYNNEI come from the germline V gene. This CDR3 has 16 residues. DNA for the CDR3: TGTGCCAGCAGCGGGGGAACGGATAGGGGCAATCAGCCCCAGCATTTT. Translating it yields CASSGGTDRGNQPQHF.

The J gene is TRBJ2-7, the V gene TRBV19; 14 positions match TRBD2. This CDR3 comprises 17 residues. V lost 6 bases and J lost 2; bases outside the gene matches: 9. Germline CDR1 LNHDA, CDR2 SQIVND (reference sequence). The CDR3 loop reads CASRGSRLAGGTYEQYF. The CDR3 coding sequence is TGTGCCAGTAGGGGGTCGCGACTAGCGGGAGGGACCTACGAGCAGTACTTC. Together with reference TRBV19 and TRBJ2-7, the CDR3 gives the full variable domain: DGGITQSPKYLFRKEGQNVTLSCEQNLNHDAMYWYRQDPGQGLRLIYYSQIVNDFQKGDIAEGYSVSREKKESFPLTVTSAQKNPTAFYLCASRGSRLAGGTYEQYFGPGTRLTVT.

The rearrangement uses TRBV28 and TRBJ1-2, with TRBD1 as a possible D gene (5 bases). This CDR3 is 15 amino acids long. Trimming pared 5 bases from V and 7 bases from J, leaving 20 bases between. Germline V CDR1 and CDR2: MDHEN, SYDVKM. The CDR3 protein is CASSLRSGLLGGYTF. The DNA for the CDR3 is TGTGCCAGCAGTCTAAGGTCGGGACTTTTGGGTGGCTACACCTTC.

The chain uses TRBV6-5 and TRBJ1-6; D is possibly TRBD1 (5 bases). The germline CDR1 and CDR2 sequences are MNHEY and SVGAGI. V gave up 6 bases and J gave up 7 bases, with 10 bases separating them. The CDR3 length is 13 residues. The CDR3, as DNA: TGTGCCAGCAGCCGGGACTTAAATTCACCCCTCCACTTT. Protein: CASSRDLNSPLHF.

V is TRBV13 and J is TRBJ2-3; D is possibly TRBD2 (6 bases). Germline V lookup: CDR1 PRHDT, CDR2 FYEKMQ (reference sequence). CDR3 length: 14 residues. Trimming took 4 bases from V and 4 from J, leaving 12 bases between them. The CDR3 sequence is CASSSEEGSDTQYF. The CDR3 DNA follows: TGTGCCAGCAGCTCGGAGGAGGGTTCAGATACGCAGTATTTT.

The chain carries TRBV15 and TRBJ2-2; D may be TRBD2 (6 bases). V was pared by 1 base and J by 3 bases, with 9 bases between. Germline V gene lookup returns CDR1 LNHNV and CDR2 YYDKDF (reference sequence). The CDR3 contains 15 residues. CDR3 protein: CATSRARDYTGELFF. As DNA, the CDR3 is TGTGCCACCAGCAGAGCACGGGACTACACCGGGGAGCTGTTTTTT.

Notes on this clone: Since the CDR3 does not end with the conserved phenylalanine or tryptophan, this likely comes from a read error. The genes are TRBV2 and TRBJ1-5; D remains ambiguous. This CDR3 has 12 residues. Trimming pared 4 bases from V and 6 bases from J, leaving 7 bases between. Germline V lookup: CDR1 SNHLY, CDR2 FYNNEI. In DNA, the CDR3 is TGTGCCAGCAGTGGAGAGGGTCAGCCCCAGCATGTT. As protein: CASSGEGQPQHV.

As DNA, the CDR3 is TGTGCCAGCAGAGTTAGGGGGTCGAACACTGAAGCTTTCTTT. It yields the protein CASRVRGSNTEAFF. The rearrangement uses TRBV6-5 and TRBJ1-1, with a weak D call TRBD1 (6 bases). Between the trimmed V and J ends, which lost 6 bases and 1 base, there was a span of 12 bases. There are 14 residues in the CDR3. The germline V gene has CDR1 MNHEY and CDR2 SVGAGI.

The CDR3 protein is CASSSPGERLAGELFF. CDR3 DNA sequence: TGTGCCAGCAGTTCCCCGGGAGAACGGCTGGCCGGGGAGCTGTTTTTT. The rearrangement joins TRBV6-5 to TRBJ2-2; a possible D gene is TRBD2 (6 bases). Germline CDR1 and CDR2: MNHEY and SVGAGI. Trimming left V 4 bases short and J 6 bases short, with 18 bases between. This CDR3 comprises 16 residues.

V gene TRBV7-9 combines with J gene TRBJ2-7; weak D call: TRBD2 (7 bases). Germline values: CDR1 SEHNR, CDR2 FQNEAQ (reference sequence). Trimming took 5 bases from V and 1 from J, leaving 18 bases between them. The CDR3 extends over 16 amino acids. In DNA form, the CDR3 reads TGTGCCAGCAGCCTCAAAGGGGGGGCGACTTCCTACGAGCAGTACTTC. The encoded protein is CASSLKGGATSYEQYF.

This clone was observed a handful of times. The J gene is TRBJ2-1, the V gene TRBV18; TRBD1 agrees at 9 bases. Germline assignment: CDR1 KGHSH and CDR2 LQKENI. J lost 9 bases, V lost 2 bases, and 2 bases had no gene match. This CDR3 is 13 amino acids long. CDR3 region: CASSPKQGAEQFF. The DNA for the CDR3 is TGTGCCAGCTCACCAAAACAGGGGGCTGAGCAGTTCTTC.

The gene calls are TRBV7-9 and TRBJ2-1; TRBD1 matches at 7 bases. This CDR3 comprises 13 residues. With 8 bases clipped from V and 3 bases from J, the junction kept 4 bases outside the gene matches. The germline gives CDR1 SEHNR, CDR2 FQNEAQ (reference sequence). The CDR3 is CASRQGNYNEQFF. As DNA, the CDR3 is TGTGCCAGCCGACAGGGAAACTACAATGAGCAGTTCTTC.

The chain has TRBV7-2 and TRBJ2-7, with a weak D call TRBD1 (5 bases). Trimming took off 1 base at V and 1 base at J, with 8 bases between the two ends. The CDR3 spans 14 residues. The germline V gene has CDR1 SGHTA and CDR2 FQGNSA. This CDR3 reads CASSLGAGSYEQYF. CDR3 coding DNA: TGTGCCAGCAGCTTAGGGGCAGGGTCCTACGAGCAGTACTTC.

The chain combines TRBV4-1 with TRBJ2-3; TRBD2 aligns across 13 bases. Germline assignment: CDR1 MGHRA and CDR2 YSYEKL. The V and J ends lost 2 bases and 7 bases, in that order; junction bases with no gene match: 9. This CDR3 is built from 17 residues. The CDR3 DNA follows: TGCGCCAGCAGCCAACCGACTAGCGGGGGGAAGGAAAATACGCAGTATTTT. Amino acid sequence: CASSQPTSGGKENTQYF.

This chain connects TRBV6-1 to TRBJ1-5; D might be TRBD1 (5 bases). This CDR3 has 14 residues. V was cut by 5 bases and J by 0 bases, with 8 bases left in between. Germline CDR1 MNHNS, CDR2 SASEGT. This CDR3 reads CASSWGVSNQPQHF. Written as DNA, the CDR3 is TGTGCCAGCAGTTGGGGGGTTAGCAATCAGCCCCAGCATTTT.

The V and J genes are TRBV5-5 and TRBJ1-1; D possibly corresponds to TRBD1 (5 bases). CDR1 is SGHKS, CDR2 YYEKEE, per germline (reference sequence). The CDR3 length is 14 residues. Trimming cost V 3 bases and J 0 bases, with 9 bases left between them. The CDR3 loop is CASSSTVVNTEAFF. CDR3 DNA: TGTGCCAGCAGCTCGACAGTTGTGAACACTGAAGCTTTCTTT.

The genes are TRBV4-1 and TRBJ2-7; 7 bases fit TRBD1. Germline V gene data show CDR1 as MGHRA and CDR2 as YSYEKL. The CDR3 totals 16 residues. The ends lost 4 bases at V and 2 bases at J; junction bases unmatched: 11. Here the CDR3 reads CASSLIQGTGTYEQYF. Written as DNA, the CDR3 is TGCGCCAGCAGCCTTATACAGGGGACCGGGACCTACGAGCAGTACTTC.

The chain joins TRBV7-2 to TRBJ1-2, with 9 bases matching TRBD1. Germline trimming cut 4 bases from V and 8 bases from J; bases unmatched to any gene: 11. Germline V gene data show CDR1 as SGHTA and CDR2 as FQGNSA. CDR3 length: 15 residues. CDR3 amino acids: CASSSGTGTFAGYTF. CDR3 bases: TGTGCCAGCAGCTCGGGGACAGGGACATTCGCAGGCTACACCTTC.

The rearrangement links TRBV5-8 to TRBJ2-7, with D unclear. V was trimmed by 1 base and J by 9 bases, leaving 14 bases between them. Germline V gene data show CDR1 as SGHTS and CDR2 as YDEGEE. The CDR3 extends over 13 amino acids. The DNA for the CDR3 is TGTGCCAGCAGCTTGCTGTCAGGTCATGGGCAGTACTTC. This gives the protein CASSLLSGHGQYF. Full variable domain (outside the CDR3, taken from reference TRBV5-8 and TRBJ2-7): EAGVTQSPTHLIKTRGQQATLRCSPISGHTSVYWYQQALGLGLQFLLWYDEGEERNRGNFPPRFSGRQFPNYSSELNVNALELEDSALYLCASSLLSGHGQYFGPGTRLTVT.

This clone has only a few counts. The chain combines TRBV28 with TRBJ1-3; maybe TRBD1 (6 bases). Germline CDR1 and CDR2: MDHEN and SYDVKM. The V end lost 6 bases, the J end lost 3 bases, and 15 bases lay between the germline ends. The CDR3 length is 15 residues. CDR3 amino acids: CASSPSARGGNTIYF. CDR3 DNA sequence: TGTGCCAGCAGCCCGTCCGCCAGGGGTGGAAACACCATATATTTT.

This rearrangement joins TRBV29-1 to TRBJ1-5; no clear D. The CDR3 sequence is 21 residues long. Per the germline V gene, CDR1 is SQVTM and CDR2 is ANQGSEA. V was clipped by 0 bases and J by 1 base, with 28 bases between them. The CDR3 DNA sequence: TGCAGCGTTGAAGATCTCCTAATCTTTACCCTAGGTGAACGAAGCAATCAGCCCCAGCATTTT. This sequence encodes CSVEDLLIFTLGERSNQPQHF.

This clone has a handful of counts. The chain is built from TRBV4-1 and TRBJ2-1, with TRBD2 identical over 13 bases. This CDR3 comprises 15 residues. Looked up from germline, CDR1 is MGHRA and CDR2 is YSYEKL. V shed 6 bases, J shed 7 bases, and the junction held 6 bases outside the gene matches. The CDR3 reads CASSPTSGGSNEQFF. The CDR3 nucleotides read TGCGCCAGCAGTCCGACTAGCGGGGGGAGTAATGAGCAGTTCTTC.

This clone was observed a single time. This chain uses TRBV2 with TRBJ1-2; tentatively, D is TRBD1 (5 bases). CDR3 length: 12 residues. Trimming pared 5 bases from V and 8 bases from J, leaving 12 bases between. Per the germline V gene, CDR1 is SNHLY and CDR2 is FYNNEI. CDR3 sequence (DNA): TGTGCCAGCAGTAGGGCACGACAGGGCTACACCTTC. Translated: CASSRARQGYTF.

The chain carries TRBV6-1 and TRBJ2-7; TRBD2 is a possible D gene (6 bases). CDR1 is MNHNS and CDR2 is SASEGT in the germline V gene. With 5 bases removed from V and 2 bases from J, the gap between germline ends came to 16 bases. The CDR3 totals 15 residues. CDR3 DNA: TGTGCCAGCAGTTTCCGGGACTTGGCTACCTACGAGCAGTACTTC. Protein sequence: CASSFRDLATYEQYF.